These 25 T cell receptor beta chains came from one sample sequenced in a study of cytotoxic CD8 clonotypes in ibrutinib-treated CLL. The protocol was immunoSEQ multiplex PCR, while the TCRdb copy is restricted to in-frame clones and leaves out a portion. The sample consists of some 350,000 clones, 60% to 80% of them appearing once. The sequencing here drew on PBMCs, taken after 36 months of ibrutinib treatment. The origin of the receptors is a human donor with chronic lymphocytic leukemia.

In its sample, this clone was seen once. The chain is built from TRBV6-5 and TRBJ1-5, with 9 bases aligning to TRBD1. J lost 3 bases, V lost 6 bases, and 6 bases had no gene match. Germline V gene data show CDR1 as MNHEY and CDR2 as SVGAGI. The CDR3 is 15 residues long. The chain's CDR3 is CASRPGQGYNQPQHF. DNA of the CDR3: TGTGCCAGCAGGCCGGGACAGGGTTACAATCAGCCCCAGCATTTT.

The chain employs TRBV5-6 and TRBJ1-2; 10 bases align to TRBD1. V lost 2 bases, J lost 8 bases, and 6 bases stayed unmatched. The CDR3 is 14 residues long. Germline lookup yields CDR1 SGHDT and CDR2 YYEEEE. This chain's CDR3 is CASSFRTGGGGYTF. CDR3 DNA sequence: TGTGCCAGCAGCTTCCGGACAGGGGGAGGAGGCTACACCTTC.

This clone showed up just a few times. This chain uses TRBV7-8 with TRBJ2-2, with 8 bases lining up with TRBD1. This CDR3 is built from 15 residues. The ends lost 1 base at V and 5 bases at J; junction bases unmatched: 3. Germline V CDR1 and CDR2: SGHVS, FQNEAQ. CDR3 sequence: CASSLGTGRTGELFF. Here the CDR3 DNA reads TGTGCCAGCAGCTTAGGGACAGGGCGGACCGGGGAGCTGTTTTTT.

This sequence joins TRBV6-5 and TRBJ2-2; no clear D. Trimming cost V 1 base and J 4 bases, with 7 bases left between them. In germline, CDR1 is MNHEY, CDR2 SVGAGI. This CDR3 spans 14 amino acids. CDR3 DNA sequence: TGTGCCAGCAGTTACTTTTCCTTCACCGGGGAGCTGTTTTTT. Translating it yields CASSYFSFTGELFF.

This clone has more than one count but fewer than ten. The V call is TRBV7-8, the J call TRBJ2-3; D is unclear. The CDR3 spans 9 residues. V dropped 9 bases and J dropped 5 bases, with 3 bases sitting between them. Germline V CDR1 and CDR2: SGHVS, FQNEAQ. The CDR3 coding sequence is TGTGCCAGTGGAGATACGCAGTATTTT. The encoded protein is CASGDTQYF.

About this clone itself: The same CDR3 arises from other DNA sequences in this sample as well. This chain uses TRBV5-1 with TRBJ2-7; D possibly corresponds to TRBD1 (6 bases). This CDR3 contains 14 residues. V lost 4 bases and J lost 4, with 15 bases in between. Germline assignment: CDR1 SGHRS and CDR2 YFSETQ. Here the CDR3 reads CASSGYRVAYEQYF. The DNA for the CDR3 is TGCGCCAGCAGCGGATACAGGGTTGCGTACGAGCAGTACTTC.

This clone has a handful of counts. The chain joins TRBV13 to TRBJ2-7, with 7 bases that match TRBD2. V dropped 5 bases and J dropped 4; count of bases not matched to a gene: 8. Germline CDR1 and CDR2: PRHDT and FYEKMQ (reference sequence). This CDR3 region has 14 residues. CDR3 sequence: CASSHGTTIYEQYF. CDR3 nucleotide sequence: TGTGCCAGCAGCCACGGGACTACCATATACGAGCAGTACTTC.

This clone came up a few times. V is TRBV7-2 and J is TRBJ1-4; TRBD1 matches 10 bases. The length of the CDR3 is 14 residues. Germline V gene data show CDR1 as SGHTA and CDR2 as FQGNSA. With 4 bases clipped from V and 8 bases from J, the junction kept 4 bases outside the gene matches. The CDR3 DNA is TGTGCCAGCAGCTCGCCGGGACAGGGGGAAAAACTGTTTTTT. Protein: CASSSPGQGEKLFF.

This rearrangement joins TRBV25-1 to TRBJ2-7, with 7 nucleotides matching TRBD1. The CDR3 consists of 11 residues. Germline V gene data show CDR1 as MGHDK and CDR2 as SYGVNS. Germline trimming cut 7 bases from V and 6 bases from J; bases unmatched to any gene: 3. DNA of the CDR3: TGTGCCAGCAAAGGGGGCTTCGAGCAGTACTTC. As protein: CASKGGFEQYF.

This chain joins TRBV4-1 and TRBJ2-7; 8 bases are a match to TRBD1. Trimming cost V 0 bases and J 0 bases; bases outside gene matches: 7. This CDR3 is built from 17 residues. Germline values: CDR1 MGHRA, CDR2 YSYEKL. The CDR3 reads CASSQDPGTGASYEQYF. The CDR3, as DNA: TGCGCCAGCAGCCAAGATCCAGGGACAGGTGCCTCCTACGAGCAGTACTTC.

This clone showed up just a few times. The J gene is TRBJ1-2, the V gene TRBV28, with D tentatively TRBD1 (5 bases). CDR3 length: 16 amino acids. Germline lookup yields CDR1 MDHEN and CDR2 SYDVKM. The ends were cut back, 7 bases at V and 6 bases at J, with 24 bases in the middle. CDR3 nucleotides: TGTGCCAGCATTCCAACTCCCCACAGGCCCGGCGATGGCTACACCTTC. Amino acids: CASIPTPHRPGDGYTF.

This clone has more than one count but fewer than ten. V gene TRBV25-1 combines with J gene TRBJ2-3; TRBD2 matches at 7 bases. In germline, CDR1 is MGHDK, CDR2 SYGVNS. The CDR3 is 15 residues long. J was trimmed by 2 bases and V by 3 bases; bases with no gene match: 5. CDR3 loop: CASSDPSGNTDTQYF. The DNA of the CDR3 is TGTGCCAGCAGTGATCCTAGCGGAAACACAGATACGCAGTATTTT.

This chain uses TRBV7-9 with TRBJ2-7, with 9 bases matching TRBD1. Germline V CDR1 and CDR2: SEHNR, FQNEAQ (reference sequence). This CDR3 contains 14 residues. V lost 6 bases, J lost 6 bases, and 9 bases stayed unmatched. The CDR3 DNA reads TGTGCCAGCAGACCCCGGGACAGGGAGACCGAGCAGTACTTC. Protein: CASRPRDRETEQYF.

The J gene is TRBJ2-3, the V gene TRBV6-5; D is possibly TRBD1 (6 bases). CDR1 MNHEY and CDR2 SVGAGI come from the germline V gene. The CDR3 is made up of 14 amino acids. The V end lost 8 bases, the J end lost 0 bases, and 12 bases lay between the germline ends. In DNA, the CDR3 is TGTGCCAGCGGATTAGGGGGTAGCACAGATACGCAGTATTTT. It yields the protein CASGLGGSTDTQYF.

This chain uses TRBV9 with TRBJ1-2; D gene ambiguous. V shed 2 bases and J shed 8 bases, with 19 bases lying between them. This CDR3 is 15 amino acids long. Germline V CDR1 and CDR2: SGDLS, YYNGEE. CDR3 loop: CASSVGSNSFLGYTF. CDR3 coding DNA: TGTGCCAGCAGCGTTGGTTCGAACTCCTTTCTGGGCTACACCTTC.

The rearrangement links TRBV27 to TRBJ2-2; tentative D call: TRBD2 (5 bases). The CDR3 is made up of 15 amino acids. The V gene lost 3 bases and the J gene lost 4 bases, with 12 bases spanning the gap. Germline lookup yields CDR1 MNHEY and CDR2 SMNVEV (reference sequence). In nucleotides, the CDR3 is TGTGCCAGCAGTTTCATGTCCGGGATCACCGGGGAGCTGTTTTTT. Translated, it gives CASSFMSGITGELFF.

This sequence joins TRBV10-3 and TRBJ1-3, with no clear D. Germline-derived CDR1 and CDR2 are ENHRY and SYGVKD. The V end was cut by 7 bases, the J end by 0 bases, with 4 bases between. The CDR3 contains 12 residues. DNA for the CDR3: TGTGCCATCACTACCTCTGGAAACACCATATATTTT. Translation gives CAITTSGNTIYF.

This clone was observed a few times. The CDR3 sequence is CASSLRVTGGDTQYF. CDR3 sequence (DNA): TGTGCCAGCAGCCTTAGAGTGACTGGTGGGGATACGCAGTATTTT. This chain uses TRBV7-6 with TRBJ2-3; D is undetermined. Per the germline V gene, CDR1 is SGHVS and CDR2 is FNYEAQ. Deletions cut 5 bases from V and 6 bases from J, with 18 bases between. This CDR3 contains 15 residues.

This chain joins TRBV9 and TRBJ2-3, with D perhaps matching TRBD2 (6 bases). The CDR3 covers 14 residues. The V and J ends lost 3 bases and 3 bases respectively, with 11 bases between them. Germline V gene lookup returns CDR1 SGDLS and CDR2 YYNGEE. DNA for the CDR3: TGTGCCAGCAGCGCCCGGAGGGGTACAGATACGCAGTATTTT. It yields the protein CASSARRGTDTQYF.

The chain joins TRBV6-6 to TRBJ1-3; unclear D gene. The V gene's germline CDR1 is MNHNY and CDR2 SVGAGI (reference sequence). The CDR3 runs to 16 residues. Trimming took off 2 bases at V and 0 bases at J, with 11 bases between the two ends. The CDR3: CASSYRAANSGNTIYF. The CDR3 DNA reads TGTGCCAGCAGTTACAGGGCAGCCAACTCTGGAAACACCATATATTTT.

The J gene is TRBJ2-1, the V gene TRBV11-2; TRBD2 is a possible D gene (6 bases). V was trimmed by 5 bases and J by 4 bases, leaving 18 bases between them. CDR1 is SGHAT and CDR2 is FQNNGV in the germline V gene. This CDR3 has 16 amino acids. The CDR3 sequence is CASSPPGLIPYNEQFF. For the CDR3, the DNA is TGTGCCAGCAGCCCCCCGGGACTTATTCCTTACAATGAGCAGTTCTTC.

The J gene is TRBJ1-2, the V gene TRBV11-2; 7 bases map to TRBD1. The germline CDR1 and CDR2 sequences are SGHAT and FQNNGV. J was trimmed by 0 bases and V by 6 bases; bases with no gene match: 7. The CDR3 covers 15 residues. CDR3 in DNA: TGTGCCAGCAGGGACAGGACAGCAGCTAACTATGGCTACACCTTC. Encoded protein: CASRDRTAANYGYTF.

The chain uses TRBV19 and TRBJ2-2; no reliable D call. The CDR3 is 16 amino acids. Trimming shortened V by 6 bases and J by 1 base, and 15 bases separated the two germline ends. Germline values: CDR1 LNHDA, CDR2 SQIVND (reference sequence). This chain's CDR3 is CASRASWQGNTGELFF. Written as DNA, the CDR3 is TGTGCCAGTAGGGCGTCGTGGCAAGGGAACACCGGGGAGCTGTTTTTT.

V gene TRBV5-1 combines with J gene TRBJ2-3; TRBD1 or TRBD2 may be the D gene (6 bases each). Germline lookup yields CDR1 SGHRS and CDR2 YFSETQ. Trimming took 0 bases from V and 4 from J, leaving 9 bases between them. CDR3 length: 14 residues. The CDR3 region is CASSLVGGPDTQYF. The CDR3 bases are TGCGCCAGCAGCTTGGTGGGGGGCCCAGATACGCAGTATTTT.

This chain joins TRBV9 and TRBJ2-6; no reliable D call. Germline CDR1 SGDLS, CDR2 YYNGEE. V lost 0 bases to trimming and J lost 3 bases, with 7 bases between them. The CDR3 has 15 residues. DNA of the CDR3: TGTGCCAGCAGCGTAGGGCCGGGTGGGGCCAACGTCCTGACTTTC. Amino acid sequence: CASSVGPGGANVLTF.